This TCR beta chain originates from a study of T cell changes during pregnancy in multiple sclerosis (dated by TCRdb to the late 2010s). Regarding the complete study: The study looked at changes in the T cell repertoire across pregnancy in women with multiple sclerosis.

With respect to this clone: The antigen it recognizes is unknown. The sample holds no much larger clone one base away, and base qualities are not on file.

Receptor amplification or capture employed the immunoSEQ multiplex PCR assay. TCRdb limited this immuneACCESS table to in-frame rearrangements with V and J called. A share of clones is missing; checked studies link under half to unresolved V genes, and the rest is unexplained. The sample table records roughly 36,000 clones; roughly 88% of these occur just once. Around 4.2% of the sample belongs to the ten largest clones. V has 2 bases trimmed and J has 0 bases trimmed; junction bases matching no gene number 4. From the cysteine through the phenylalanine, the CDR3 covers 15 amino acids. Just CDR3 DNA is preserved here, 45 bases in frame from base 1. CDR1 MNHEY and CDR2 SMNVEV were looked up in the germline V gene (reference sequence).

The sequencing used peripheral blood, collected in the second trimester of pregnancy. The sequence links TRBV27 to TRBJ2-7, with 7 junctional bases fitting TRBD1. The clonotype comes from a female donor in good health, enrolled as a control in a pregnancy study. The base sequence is TGTGCCAGCAGTTTAGCTGCAGGGGGCTCCTACGAGCAGTACTTC. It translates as CASSLAAGGSYEQYF.